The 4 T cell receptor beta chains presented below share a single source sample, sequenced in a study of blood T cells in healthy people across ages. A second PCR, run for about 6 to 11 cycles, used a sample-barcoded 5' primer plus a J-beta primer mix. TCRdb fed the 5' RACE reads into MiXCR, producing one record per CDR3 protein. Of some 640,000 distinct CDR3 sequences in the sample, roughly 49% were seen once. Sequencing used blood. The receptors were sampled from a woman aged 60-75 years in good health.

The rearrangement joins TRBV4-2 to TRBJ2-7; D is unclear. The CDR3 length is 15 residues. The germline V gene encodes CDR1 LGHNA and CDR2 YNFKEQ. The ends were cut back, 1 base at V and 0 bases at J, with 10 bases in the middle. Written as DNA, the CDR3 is TGTGCCAGCAGCCAAGTAGACGCTAGCTCCTACGAGCAGTACTTC. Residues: CASSQVDASSYEQYF.

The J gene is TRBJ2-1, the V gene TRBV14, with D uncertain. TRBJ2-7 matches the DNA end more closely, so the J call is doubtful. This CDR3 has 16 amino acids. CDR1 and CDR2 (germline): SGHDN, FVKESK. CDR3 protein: CASSQGTAYPYNEQYF. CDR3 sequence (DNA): TGTGCCAGCAGCCAAGGCACGGCCTACCCCTACAATGAGCAGTACTTC.

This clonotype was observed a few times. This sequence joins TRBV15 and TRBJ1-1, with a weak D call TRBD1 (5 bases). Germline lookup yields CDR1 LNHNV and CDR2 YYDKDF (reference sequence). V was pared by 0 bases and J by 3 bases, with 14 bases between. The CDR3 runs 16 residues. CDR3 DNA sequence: TGTGCCACCAGCAGAGATTTGGGGGTCCGGGACACTGAAGCTTTCTTT. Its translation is CATSRDLGVRDTEAFF.

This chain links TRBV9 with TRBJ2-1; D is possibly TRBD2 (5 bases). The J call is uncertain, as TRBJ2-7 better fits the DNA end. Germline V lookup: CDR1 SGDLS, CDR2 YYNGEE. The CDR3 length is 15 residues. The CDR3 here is CASSVDGISYNEQYF. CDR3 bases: TGTGCCAGCAGCGTAGACGGGATCTCCTACAATGAGCAGTACTTC.